This is a list of T cell receptor beta chains from one sample in a study of T-cell reconstitution after alpha-beta-depleted transplantation in children. TCRdb re-derived calls from the PCR reads in MiXCR, one entry per CDR3 protein. The sample holds 200,000 to 250,000 distinct CDR3 sequences, roughly 9.1% seen once. The sample consisted of PBMCs, mostly from graft donor cells, taken 360 days after TCRalphabeta/CD19-depleted stem cell transplant. The receptors come from a male patient aged 2-10 years who had a stem cell transplant for acute myeloid leukemia, so the T cells may come from the graft donor. Each CDR3 is given with its conserved first and last residue. The D gene is left open where the match is weak. Clone size is not always given. Where it is, it says once, few, many or a class for expanded clones.

CDR3aa	CDR3nt	j_gene	v_gene	d_gene	abundance
CASSFPGLRTSTDTQYF	TGCGCCAGCAGCTTTCCGGGACTCCGTACTAGCACAGATACGCAGTATTTT	TRBJ2-3	TRBV5-1	NA	many
CAPRTSETQYF	TGCGCCCCCCGCACCTCTGAGACCCAGTACTTC	TRBJ2-5	TRBV5-1	NA	NA
CATSSPTGFTGELFF	TGTGCCACCAGCAGTCCCACAGGGTTCACCGGGGAGCTGTTTTTT	TRBJ2-2	TRBV15	NA	NA
CASSYPTGSGANVLTF	TGTGCCAGCAGCTACCCCACAGGCTCTGGGGCCAACGTCCTGACTTTC	TRBJ2-6	TRBV7-9	NA	few
CASSFLGGGYTF	TGTGCCAGCAGTTTTCTAGGAGGTGGCTACACCTTC	TRBJ1-2	TRBV12-3/TRBV12-4	NA	few
CASRKAGLARPYEQYF	TGCGCCAGCAGAAAAGCAGGACTAGCGCGCCCATACGAGCAGTACTTC	TRBJ2-7	TRBV5-1	TRBD2	many
CSVGSGSEQFF	TGCAGCGTTGGAAGCGGGAGTGAGCAGTTCTTC	TRBJ2-1	TRBV29-1	TRBD2	many
CASSRSADTQYF	TGTGCCAGCAGCCGCTCCGCCGATACGCAGTATTTT	TRBJ2-3	TRBV12-3/TRBV12-4	NA	many
CASQQVGTSGRTWSLAQYF	TGCGCCAGCCAGCAGGTCGGGACTAGCGGGAGGACCTGGAGTTTGGCCCAGTACTTC	TRBJ2-5	TRBV5-1	TRBD2	few
CASTGRVGTGTEAFF	TGCGCCAGCACCGGGAGGGTGGGGACGGGTACTGAAGCTTTCTTT	TRBJ1-1	TRBV5-1	NA	NA
CASSLEYPTDTQYF	TGCGCCAGCAGCTTGGAGTACCCCACAGATACGCAGTATTTT	TRBJ2-3	TRBV5-1	NA	few
CSASPSGRETQYF	TGCAGTGCTAGCCCCAGCGGGCGAGAGACCCAGTACTTC	TRBJ2-5	TRBV20-1	NA	NA
CASTMTPSGNTIYF	TGTGCCAGCACGATGACTCCCTCTGGAAACACCATATATTTT	TRBJ1-3	TRBV6-1	NA	many
CASSYSWQGRSPLHF	TGTGCCAGCAGTTACTCATGGCAGGGTCGTTCACCCCTCCACTTT	TRBJ1-6	TRBV6-2/TRBV6-3	NA	many
CASSQEAAGETQYF	TGCGCCAGCAGCCAAGAGGCAGCAGGAGAGACCCAGTACTTC	TRBJ2-5	TRBV4-3	NA	few
CASSFRGNTEAFF	TGTGCCAGCAGTTTTCGGGGGAACACTGAAGCTTTCTTT	TRBJ1-1	TRBV12-3/TRBV12-4	NA	many
CASSLDGGGEKLFF	TGCGCCAGCAGCTTGGATGGGGGGGGTGAAAAACTGTTTTTT	TRBJ1-4	TRBV5-1	NA	NA
CASSLGRDRSKYF	TGTGCCAGCAGTTTGGGGCGGGACAGATCAAAGTACTTC	TRBJ2-7	TRBV12-3/TRBV12-4	NA	many
CASSLVRGQIAKNIQYF	TGTGCCAGCTCACTGGTCAGGGGCCAGATAGCCAAAAACATTCAGTACTTC	TRBJ2-4	TRBV18	NA	many
CASSTPSTPGTGHTGELFF	TGTGCCAGCAGTACACCCTCGACTCCGGGTACAGGGCACACCGGGGAGCTGTTTTTT	TRBJ2-2	TRBV12-3/TRBV12-4	NA	few
CASSLLISTYGYTF	TGTGCCAGCAGTTTATTGATCTCGACCTATGGCTACACCTTC	TRBJ1-2	TRBV28	NA	few
CASSRKEYEQYF	TGTGCCAGCTCCCGCAAAGAGTACGAGCAGTACTTC	TRBJ2-7	TRBV18	NA	many
CAISGISGRRGYEQYF	TGTGCCATCAGTGGTATTAGCGGGAGACGAGGCTACGAGCAGTACTTC	TRBJ2-7	TRBV10-3	TRBD2	many
CSASFRAVNEQFF	TGCAGTGCTAGCTTTCGGGCGGTCAATGAGCAGTTCTTC	TRBJ2-1	TRBV20-1	NA	NA
CASSLQGAPSTDTQYF	TGTGCCAGTAGTCTCCAGGGGGCCCCTAGCACAGATACGCAGTATTTT	TRBJ2-3	TRBV19	TRBD1	few
CASTTGPRRNSPLHF	TGTGCCAGCACCACCGGGCCAAGGAGGAATTCACCCCTCCACTTT	TRBJ1-6	TRBV12-3/TRBV12-4	NA	NA
CASSAPPGQGRETQYF	TGCGCCAGCAGCGCACCGCCGGGACAGGGGAGGGAGACCCAGTACTTC	TRBJ2-5	TRBV5-1	TRBD1	many
CSVEPRSDEQFF	TGCAGCGTTGAGCCCCGTAGCGATGAGCAGTTCTTC	TRBJ2-1	TRBV29-1	NA	few
CASSPGGGNTIYF	TGTGCCAGCAGCCCCGGCGGTGGAAACACCATATATTTT	TRBJ1-3	TRBV7-2	NA	NA
CSASRTYEQYF	TGCAGTGCTTCCCGAACCTACGAGCAGTACTTC	TRBJ2-7	TRBV20-1	NA	few
CASSLVISGIGSYEQYF	TGTGCCAGCAGCTTAGTTATTAGCGGGATTGGGTCCTACGAGCAGTACTTC	TRBJ2-7	TRBV7-2	TRBD2	many
CASSRRTGNEQFF	TGTGCCAGCAGCCGCCGGACAGGGAATGAGCAGTTCTTC	TRBJ2-1	TRBV14	TRBD1	NA
CASRVHGTGFPYEQYF	TGTGCCAGCAGGGTCCATGGGACGGGCTTTCCCTACGAGCAGTACTTC	TRBJ2-7	TRBV12-3/TRBV12-4	NA	many
CASSARTGTYGYTF	TGTGCCAGCAGTGCGCGGACAGGAACCTATGGCTACACCTTC	TRBJ1-2	TRBV7-6	TRBD1	few
CASSTDRGWTEAFF	TGTGCCAGCAGTACGGACAGGGGTTGGACTGAAGCTTTCTTT	TRBJ1-1	TRBV6-5	TRBD1	many
CASRRVATGELFF	TGTGCCAGCAGGCGGGTAGCCACCGGGGAGCTGTTTTTT	TRBJ2-2	TRBV28	NA	NA
CASSFEGGTNAEAFF	TGTGCCAGCAGTTTCGAGGGGGGCACGAACGCTGAAGCTTTCTTT	TRBJ1-1	TRBV12-3/TRBV12-4	NA	once
CSARRTGVYVTQYF	TGCAGTGCTCGAAGGACAGGGGTATACGTGACCCAGTACTTC	TRBJ2-5	TRBV20-1	TRBD1	many
CSVTGTGDTEAFF	TGCAGCGTCACCGGGACAGGGGACACTGAAGCTTTCTTT	TRBJ1-1	TRBV29-1	TRBD1	many
CASTLNRNTEAFF	TGTGCCAGCACCCTCAACCGGAACACTGAAGCTTTCTTT	TRBJ1-1	TRBV16	NA	many
CSVEIIGDRPQETQYF	TGCAGCGTTGAAATTATAGGGGACAGGCCACAAGAGACCCAGTACTTC	TRBJ2-5	TRBV29-1	TRBD1	many
CASSPRTESNYGYTF	TGTGCCAGCAGTCCCCGGACAGAGTCTAACTATGGCTACACCTTC	TRBJ1-2	TRBV12-3/TRBV12-4	NA	few
CSARQGAYEQYF	TGCAGTGCTCGACAGGGCGCCTACGAGCAGTACTTC	TRBJ2-7	TRBV20-1	TRBD1	many
CASSLHGAAFMNTEAFF	TGCGCCAGCAGCCTCCACGGGGCGGCCTTCATGAACACTGAAGCTTTCTTT	TRBJ1-1	TRBV4-1	NA	NA
CASSPFNLRNIQYF	TGCGCCAGCAGCCCTTTCAACCTGAGAAACATTCAGTACTTC	TRBJ2-4	TRBV5-1	NA	few